A single sample is the source of the 32 T cell receptor beta chains below, sequenced in a study of blood T cells in healthy people across ages (dated by TCRdb to the mid-2010s). Library preparation was by 5' RACE. TCRdb names Illumina HiSeq 2500 as the instrument used. A second PCR of roughly 6 to 12 cycles was run with a J-beta primer mix and a sample-barcoded 5' primer. TCRdb reprocessed the public reads (quality trimming at Q25 with fastp, clone calling with MiXCR) and kept in-frame beta chains. Each entry merges the rows of one CDR3 protein and shows their most common DNA and genes. Here the sample has approximately 850,000 distinct CDR3 sequences; over 45% occur a single time. Clones ranked in the top ten supply around 20% of the sample. Sequencing input: blood. The receptor source for this set is a man aged 25 to 40 in good health.

V gene TRBV29-1 combines with J gene TRBJ2-7; 11 bases fit TRBD2. The CDR3 sequence is 16 residues long. The germline V gene has CDR1 SQVTM and CDR2 ANQGSEA. V lost 0 bases and J lost 3; bases outside the gene matches: 7. The CDR3 DNA sequence: TGCAGCGTTGAAGACGCCCTAGCGGGAGGTGACTACGAGCAGTACTTC. Protein product: CSVEDALAGGDYEQYF.

In its sample, this clonotype was seen a few times. The genes are TRBV5-1 and TRBJ2-3, with 7 bases aligning to TRBD2. The germline gives CDR1 SGHRS, CDR2 YFSETQ. Losses at the gene ends were 1 base for V and 4 bases for J; bases not matched to a gene: 6. The CDR3 spans 15 residues. CDR3 protein: CASSLKGGSPDTQYF. The DNA for the CDR3 is TGCGCCAGCAGCTTGAAGGGCGGGAGTCCAGATACGCAGTATTTT.

This chain links TRBV13 with TRBJ2-7; perhaps TRBD1 as D (5 bases). Trimming pared 5 bases from V and 2 bases from J, leaving 22 bases between. The CDR3 contains 17 residues. Germline lookup yields CDR1 PRHDT and CDR2 FYEKMQ (reference sequence). Here the CDR3 DNA reads TGTGCCAGCAGCCCAAGGGGAAGGCCGGAAGGAACCTACGAGCAGTACTTC. This codes for CASSPRGRPEGTYEQYF.

In regard to this clonotype: This sequence may be a read error, since a much larger clone differs from it by one base. This chain uses TRBV4-3 with TRBJ2-1; D unclear. V dropped 0 bases and J dropped 10 bases, with 19 bases sitting between them. The CDR3 is 16 residues long. The germline CDR1 and CDR2 sequences are LGHNA and YSLEER. For the CDR3, the DNA is TGCGCCAGCAGCCAAGAACCGGCCCTAGGCCTCTACGAGCAGTTCTTC. It is translated as CASSQEPALGLYEQFF.

This clonotype was counted many times. The chain combines TRBV7-2 with TRBJ1-6; D gene ambiguous. The CDR3 runs 14 residues. V lost 5 bases, J lost 8 bases, and 13 bases lay in between. Looked up from germline, CDR1 is SGHTA and CDR2 is FQGNSA. CDR3 region: CASSQEAQDSPLHF. The CDR3 DNA follows: TGTGCCAGCAGCCAGGAGGCCCAGGATTCACCCCTCCACTTT.

This clonotype was recorded a few times. This chain links TRBV6-6 with TRBJ1-2; D may be TRBD1 (5 bases). Germline loops: CDR1 MNHNY, CDR2 SVGAGI (reference sequence). CDR3 size: 14 residues. V shed 4 bases and J shed 6 bases, with 15 bases lying between them. CDR3 protein: CASSFLGPGDGYTF. The CDR3 bases are TGTGCCAGCAGTTTTCTGGGCCCGGGGGATGGCTACACCTTC.

This chain connects TRBV28 to TRBJ2-1; D is perhaps TRBD1 or TRBD2 (5 bases each). This CDR3 is 15 amino acids long. Germline V CDR1 and CDR2: MDHEN, SYDVKM. V was pared by 8 bases and J by 10 bases, with 24 bases between. The CDR3 region is CASDRPGTGVREQFF. CDR3 in DNA: TGTGCCAGCGACCGCCCAGGGACGGGTGTGAGGGAGCAGTTCTTC.

The chain recombines TRBV7-2 with TRBJ2-7; 9 nucleotides agree with TRBD1. CDR3 length: 15 amino acids. Germline V gene lookup returns CDR1 SGHTA and CDR2 FQGNSA. V shed 6 bases and J 3 bases; nucleotides not matched to a gene: 9. CDR3 nucleotide sequence: TGTGCCAGCAGGTTGGGACAGGGAGGCGGCTACGAGCAGTACTTC. Translated, it gives CASRLGQGGGYEQYF. Together with reference TRBV7-2 and TRBJ2-7, the CDR3 gives the full variable domain: GAGVSQSPSNKVTEKGKDVELRCDPISGHTALYWYRQSLGQGLEFLIYFQGNSAPDKSGLPSDRFSAERTGGSVSTLTIQRTQQEDSAVYLCASRLGQGGGYEQYFGPGTRLTVT.

CDR3 sequence reads: CSARASGVLLREQYF. In DNA, the CDR3 is TGCAGTGCTAGGGCTAGCGGGGTCCTCCTACGGGAGCAGTACTTC. The rearrangement links TRBV20-1 to TRBJ2-7, with 9 bases matching TRBD2. This CDR3 spans 15 amino acids. The germline V gene encodes CDR1 DFQATT and CDR2 SNEGSKA (reference sequence). The V gene end was trimmed by 3 bases and the J gene end by 7 bases; junction bases not matched to a gene: 13.

V and J are TRBV10-3 and TRBJ2-1, with 10 positions matching TRBD1. From germline, CDR1 is ENHRY and CDR2 SYGVKD. CDR3 length equals 17 residues. J was trimmed by 5 bases and V by 7 bases; bases with no gene match: 14. The CDR3 loop reads CAINKGGRDRGDNEQFF. The CDR3 DNA reads as TGTGCCATCAATAAAGGGGGAAGGGACAGGGGCGACAATGAGCAGTTCTTC.

The gene calls are TRBV20-1 and TRBJ2-1; 7 nucleotides line up with TRBD1. This CDR3 is 16 amino acids long. Germline V gene sequence: CDR1 DFQATT, CDR2 SNEGSKA (reference sequence). The ends lost 3 bases at V and 4 bases at J; junction bases unmatched: 12. CDR3 in amino acids: CSASSLRGRFYNEQFF. The CDR3 DNA sequence: TGCAGTGCTAGCTCCCTTAGGGGGCGTTTTTACAATGAGCAGTTCTTC.

The J gene is TRBJ2-5, the V gene TRBV18; the D gene is possibly TRBD2 (5 bases). The CDR3 length is 16 residues. Germline CDR1 KGHSH, CDR2 LQKENI. Trimming cost V 3 bases and J 5 bases, with 19 bases left between them. The CDR3 region is CASSPRVSAEGETQYF. DNA for the CDR3: TGTGCCAGCTCACCTCGTGTATCAGCGGAAGGGGAGACCCAGTACTTC. The complete variable domain, with remaining parts taken from reference TRBV18 and TRBJ2-5, reads NAGVMQNPRHLVRRRGQEARLRCSPMKGHSHVYWYRQLPEEGLKFMVYLQKENIIDESGMPKERFSAEFPKEGPSILRIQQVVRGDSAAYFCASSPRVSAEGETQYFGPGTRLLVL.

The rearrangement joins TRBV29-1 to TRBJ2-1; 8 bases fit TRBD2. CDR3 size: 12 residues. Germline V CDR1 and CDR2: SQVTM, ANQGSEA. V lost 7 bases, J lost 3 bases, and 2 bases stayed unmatched. CDR3 nucleotide sequence: TGCAGCGCAACTAGCGGCTACAATGAGCAGTTCTTC. Translating it yields CSATSGYNEQFF.

The chain couples TRBV29-1 to TRBJ2-6; 8 bases match TRBD1. The germline V gene encodes CDR1 SQVTM and CDR2 ANQGSEA. V was clipped by 6 bases and J by 2 bases; unmatched bases: 3. The CDR3 has 14 residues. CDR3 sequence reads: CSVETGAGANVLTF. CDR3 nucleotide sequence: TGCAGCGTGGAGACAGGGGCTGGGGCCAACGTCCTGACTTTC.

This clonotype was observed a handful of times. The chain combines TRBV7-2 with TRBJ1-4; 7 nucleotides align to TRBD1. This CDR3 has 17 residues. Germline V lookup: CDR1 SGHTA, CDR2 FQGNSA. V gave up 0 bases and J gave up 8 bases; unmatched junction bases: 12. The CDR3 spells CASSLAYGRGRREKLFF. The CDR3 DNA reads as TGTGCCAGCAGCTTAGCGTACGGGAGGGGGCGAAGGGAAAAACTGTTTTTT. The full variable domain, completed using reference TRBV7-2 and TRBJ1-4, is GAGVSQSPSNKVTEKGKDVELRCDPISGHTALYWYRQSLGQGLEFLIYFQGNSAPDKSGLPSDRFSAERTGGSVSTLTIQRTQQEDSAVYLCASSLAYGRGRREKLFFGSGTQLSVL.

This chain uses TRBV12-3 or TRBV12-4 with TRBJ2-2; D perhaps matches TRBD2 (5 bases). Trimming cost V 6 bases and J 7 bases, with 9 bases left between them. The CDR3 covers 12 residues. The CDR3 protein is CASRPSGGELFF. Written as DNA, the CDR3 is TGTGCCAGCAGGCCAAGCGGCGGGGAGCTGTTTTTT.

This clonotype was observed a few times. The V and J genes are TRBV20-1 and TRBJ1-2; D not certain. Trimming took off 5 bases at V and 8 bases at J, with 15 bases between the two ends. Germline V gives CDR1 DFQATT, CDR2 SNEGSKA (reference sequence). This CDR3 region has 12 residues. The CDR3 here is CSAQPRYEGYTF. CDR3 DNA sequence: TGCAGTGCTCAGCCACGTTATGAAGGCTACACCTTC.

The table lists this clonotype with many counts. The J gene is TRBJ2-3, the V gene TRBV11-2, with unresolved D. Germline values: CDR1 SGHAT, CDR2 FQNNGV. Trimming took off 4 bases at V and 4 bases at J, with 6 bases between the two ends. This CDR3 spans 12 amino acids. CDR3 amino acids: CASSYIPDTQYF. Here the CDR3 DNA reads TGTGCCAGCAGCTACATCCCAGATACGCAGTATTTT. The variable domain in full, with the rest retrieved from reference TRBV11-2 and TRBJ2-3, is EAGVAQSPRYKIIEKRQSVAFWCNPISGHATLYWYQQILGQGPKLLIQFQNNGVVDDSQLPKDRFSAERLKGVDSTLKIQPAKLEDSAVYLCASSYIPDTQYFGPGTRLTVL.

The table lists this clonotype with a count of one. The chain links TRBV5-1 to TRBJ2-3; the D gene could be TRBD1 or TRBD2 (5 bases each). The CDR3 is 16 amino acids. With 0 bases removed from V and 5 bases from J, the gap between germline ends came to 16 bases. Germline CDR1 and CDR2: SGHRS and YFSETQ. The CDR3 is CASSLDMGRVGDTQYF. The CDR3 DNA reads TGCGCCAGCAGCTTGGATATGGGGCGGGTAGGAGATACGCAGTATTTT. The whole variable domain, remainder taken from reference TRBV5-1 and TRBJ2-3, is KAGVTQTPRYLIKTRGQQVTLSCSPISGHRSVSWYQQTPGQGLQFLFEYFSETQRNKGNFPGRFSGRQFSNSRSEMNVSTLELGDSALYLCASSLDMGRVGDTQYFGPGTRLTVL.

The V gene is TRBV6-1, the J gene TRBJ2-1; D is unresolved. Deletions cut 5 bases from V and 6 bases from J, with 11 bases between. Germline loops: CDR1 MNHNS, CDR2 SASEGT. The CDR3 runs 13 residues. The CDR3 here is CASSLRTFNEQFF. The DNA of the CDR3 is TGTGCCAGCAGTCTCCGGACGTTCAATGAGCAGTTCTTC.

A few counts support this clonotype. The V call is TRBV4-2, the J call TRBJ2-7, with 9 bases fitting TRBD2. The CDR3 loop spans 17 amino acids. CDR1 is LGHNA, CDR2 YNFKEQ, per germline. With V trimmed by 0 bases and J by 0 bases, 6 bases remained unmatched. The CDR3 sequence is CASSQDSTSGFSYEQYF. CDR3 in DNA: TGTGCCAGCAGCCAAGACAGCACTAGCGGGTTCTCCTACGAGCAGTACTTC.

V and J are TRBV10-3 and TRBJ2-7; 7 bases fit TRBD2. Germline CDR1 is ENHRY and CDR2 is SYGVKD. Trimming at V came to 6 bases and at J to 6 bases, leaving 14 bases not matched to a gene. The CDR3 has 15 amino acids. CDR3 sequence reads: CAISPGTTPIPEQYF. The CDR3 coding sequence is TGTGCCATCAGCCCGGGGACTACCCCGATCCCCGAGCAGTACTTC.

V and J are TRBV5-1 and TRBJ2-2; D is unclear. This CDR3 region has 15 residues. CDR1 SGHRS and CDR2 YFSETQ come from the germline V gene. V was pared by 9 bases and J by 0 bases, with 15 bases between. CDR3 sequence reads: CATAPATPNTGELFF. DNA for the CDR3: TGCGCCACCGCGCCCGCGACTCCGAACACCGGGGAGCTGTTTTTT.

This chain connects TRBV2 to TRBJ1-4; a weak D match, TRBD1 (5 bases). CDR1 and CDR2 (germline): SNHLY, FYNNEI. V was pared by 6 bases and J by 7 bases, with 15 bases between. This CDR3 has 14 residues. This chain's CDR3 is CASRQEGLVEKLFF. CDR3 DNA: TGTGCCAGCAGGCAGGAGGGGTTGGTTGAAAAACTGTTTTTT.

This chain uses TRBV10-3 with TRBJ2-7, with D maybe TRBD2 (5 bases). CDR3 length: 17 residues. Germline V lookup: CDR1 ENHRY, CDR2 SYGVKD. V lost 3 bases and J 6 bases, leaving 24 bases between the germline ends. The CDR3 region is CAISDSGDKRPDCEQYF. The CDR3 coding sequence is TGTGCCATCAGTGACTCCGGGGATAAGCGGCCGGACTGCGAGCAGTACTTC.

Comment on this clonotype: An end of the junction differs from the germline gene, which may be a read error. This chain joins TRBV5-1 and TRBJ2-1; no reliable D call. CDR1 SGHRS and CDR2 YFSETQ come from the germline V gene. This CDR3 has 14 amino acids. The CDR3 sequence is CVSSQTSLKNEQFF. The CDR3 DNA follows: TGCGTCAGCAGCCAAACCTCCCTCAAGAATGAGCAGTTCTTC.

This rearrangement joins TRBV9 to TRBJ2-6, with D uncertain. CDR1 is SGDLS, CDR2 YYNGEE, per germline. Trimming left V 0 bases short and J 1 base short, with 8 bases between. This CDR3 contains 16 residues. The CDR3 coding sequence is TGTGCCAGCAGCGTAGTTTCGGGTTCTGGGGCCAACGTCCTGACTTTC. It specifies CASSVVSGSGANVLTF. Using reference TRBV9 and TRBJ2-6 for the parts outside the CDR3, the full variable domain is DSGVTQTPKHLITATGQRVTLRCSPRSGDLSVYWYQQSLDQGLQFLIQYYNGEERAKGNILERFSAQQFPDLHSELNLSSLELGDSALYFCASSVVSGSGANVLTFGAGSRLTVL.

This chain links TRBV11-1 with TRBJ2-6; the match to TRBD2 covers 14 bases. Losses at the gene ends were 2 bases for V and 5 bases for J; bases not matched to a gene: 8. This CDR3 has 19 amino acids. Germline V gene data show CDR1 as SGHAT and CDR2 as FQDESV (reference sequence). The CDR3 DNA is TGTGCCAGCAGCTTAAGCCCAGGACTAGCGGGAGGAAGGGCCAACGTCCTGACTTTC. This gives the protein CASSLSPGLAGGRANVLTF.

The rearrangement joins TRBV29-1 to TRBJ2-7; no reliable D call. The DNA end is a closer match to TRBJ2-5, so the J assignment may be wrong. The CDR3 runs 10 residues. Germline CDR1 and CDR2: SQVTM and ANQGSEA. The CDR3 region has the DNA TGCAGTGGAGCATTAGAGACCCAGTACTTC. As protein: CSGALETQYF.

This clonotype was counted between two and nine times. The chain combines TRBV29-1 with TRBJ2-7; TRBD1 or TRBD2 may be the D gene (6 bases each). This CDR3 comprises 14 residues. The V end was cut by 1 base, the J end by 2 bases, with 12 bases between. Germline V gene sequence: CDR1 SQVTM, CDR2 ANQGSEA. CDR3 DNA: TGCAGCGTTGAAGGTGTGGAGGGGGCCTACGAGCAGTACTTC. It yields the protein CSVEGVEGAYEQYF.

This clonotype was recorded a few times. The chain joins TRBV24-1 to TRBJ1-2; D is perhaps TRBD1 (5 bases). Germline V gene lookup returns CDR1 KGHDR and CDR2 SFDVKD. V was clipped by 5 bases and J by 4 bases, with 10 bases between them. The CDR3 spans 13 residues. The CDR3 coding sequence is TGTGCCACCAGTGGAGGGGCGCGCTATGGCTACACCTTC. This translates into CATSGGARYGYTF.

This clonotype was seen once. The rearrangement joins TRBV2 to TRBJ1-5; tentatively, D is TRBD1 (6 bases). V was cut by 6 bases and J by 7 bases, with 13 bases left in between. The length of the CDR3 is 13 residues. Germline V gives CDR1 SNHLY, CDR2 FYNNEI. DNA of the CDR3: TGTGCCAGCAGGACAGGAAGTGAGCAGCCCCAGCATTTT. Translated, it gives CASRTGSEQPQHF.